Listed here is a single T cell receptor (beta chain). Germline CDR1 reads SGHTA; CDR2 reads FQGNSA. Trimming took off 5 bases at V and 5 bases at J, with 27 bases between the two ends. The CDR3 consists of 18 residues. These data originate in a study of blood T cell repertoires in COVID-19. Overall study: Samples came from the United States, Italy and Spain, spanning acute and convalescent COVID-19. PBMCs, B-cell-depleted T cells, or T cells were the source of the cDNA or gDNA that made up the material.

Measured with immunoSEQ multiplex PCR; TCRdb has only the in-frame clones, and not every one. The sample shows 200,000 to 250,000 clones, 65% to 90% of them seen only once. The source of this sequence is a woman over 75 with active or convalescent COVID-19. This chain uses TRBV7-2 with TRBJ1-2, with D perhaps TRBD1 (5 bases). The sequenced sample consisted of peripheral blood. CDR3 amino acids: CASSQPLTAGFAHYGYTF. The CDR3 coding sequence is TGTGCCAGCAGCCAACCGCTTACGGCAGGGTTCGCGCATTATGGCTACACCTTC.